This T cell receptor (beta chain) appears in the sequencing data of a study of cytomegalovirus exposure and HLA in healthy donors. The protocol was immunoSEQ multiplex PCR, while the TCRdb copy is restricted to in-frame clones and leaves out a portion. The sample includes roughly 75,000 clones, roughly 94% of them seen just once. Trimming at V came to 4 bases and at J to 2 bases, leaving 3 bases not matched to a gene. Germline values: CDR1 SEHNR, CDR2 FQNEAQ (reference sequence). This CDR3 has 14 residues. The study, taken as a whole, reports: Per published reports, the classifier diagnosed cytomegalovirus status with high specificity and sensitivity. CMV antigen specificity of a few CMV-associated chains was confirmed in vitro. Usually a TCR sequence was rare, but some public TCRs were found in many donors. Cytomegalovirus-associated status was assigned to fewer than 200 TCR beta chains.

Remarks on this clone: Its antigen is not known.

The sample taken for sequencing was PBMCs. The sequence came from a woman aged 18-35 years in good health and CMV-seropositive. The genes are TRBV7-9 and TRBJ2-3, with TRBD1 identical over 7 bases. CDR3 amino acids: CASSSGTVTDTQYF. The CDR3 region has the DNA TGTGCCAGCAGCTCCGGGACAGTCACAGATACGCAGTATTTT.